These 26 T cell receptor beta chains were all obtained from the same sample, sequenced in a study of blood T cell repertoires in COVID-19. Assay: immunoSEQ multiplex PCR; the TCRdb copy retains only in-frame clones and omits some. The sample comprises around 320,000 clones, more than 90% of which are singletons, and 3% to 5% rests with the top ten. Sequencing was done on a sample of PBMCs or T cells enriched from blood (not recorded which). All receptors derive from a woman aged 30 to 39 who had been exposed to COVID-19.

The chain employs TRBV11-1 and TRBJ2-5, with 7 nucleotides matching TRBD1. The CDR3 covers 14 residues. The ends lost 5 bases at V and 4 bases at J; junction bases unmatched: 7. Germline CDR1 reads SGHAT; CDR2 reads FQDESV (reference sequence). Written as DNA, the CDR3 is TGTGCCAGCAGCCCCGGGCAGGGGGTAGAGACCCAGTACTTC. It encodes CASSPGQGVETQYF.

J is TRBJ1-5 and V is TRBV7-8; 9 bases are shared with TRBD1. The germline V gene encodes CDR1 SGHVS and CDR2 FQNEAQ. V gave up 5 bases and J gave up 3 bases; unmatched junction bases: 5. The length of the CDR3 is 15 residues. CDR3 loop: CASSVYRGPNQPQHF. For the CDR3, the DNA is TGTGCCAGCAGCGTGTACAGGGGGCCCAATCAGCCCCAGCATTTT.

The genes are TRBV30 and TRBJ2-7; a possible D gene is TRBD1 (6 bases). This CDR3 comprises 13 residues. CDR1 is GTSNPN, CDR2 SVGIG, per germline (reference sequence). V was clipped by 4 bases and J by 2 bases, with 12 bases between them. CDR3 protein: CAWNPGVPYEQYF. CDR3 nucleotides: TGTGCCTGGAACCCAGGGGTTCCCTACGAGCAGTACTTC.

The chain has TRBV10-3 and TRBJ1-5; tentatively, D is TRBD1 (6 bases). The germline CDR1 and CDR2 sequences are ENHRY and SYGVKD. There are 15 residues in the CDR3. The V gene lost 4 bases and the J gene lost 7 bases, with 17 bases spanning the gap. DNA for the CDR3: TGTGCCATCAGTGTTTTGGGGGGGCAAGACCAGCCCCAGCATTTT. It encodes CAISVLGGQDQPQHF.

This chain joins TRBV7-2 and TRBJ1-2; the D is unclear. V lost 1 base, J lost 7 bases, and 13 bases lay in between. Germline CDR1 SGHTA, CDR2 FQGNSA. This CDR3 has 14 residues. In DNA, the CDR3 is TGTGCCAGCAGCTTAGGGGGTCCGGGGTTTGGCTACACCTTC. Translating it yields CASSLGGPGFGYTF.

This clone was counted once. The V gene is TRBV7-2, the J gene TRBJ2-7; D is perhaps TRBD1 (6 bases). Trimming shortened V by 6 bases and J by 1 base, and 13 bases separated the two germline ends. From germline, CDR1 is SGHTA and CDR2 FQGNSA. The CDR3 loop spans 14 amino acids. The CDR3 region has the DNA TGTGCCAGCAGTTCCCTCGGACAGTCCTACGAGCAGTACTTC. It specifies CASSSLGQSYEQYF.

The rearrangement uses TRBV19 and TRBJ1-1; 9 bases are shared with TRBD1. The CDR3 loop spans 14 amino acids. V shed 3 bases, J shed 7 bases, and the junction held 6 bases outside the gene matches. From germline, CDR1 is LNHDA and CDR2 SQIVND (reference sequence). The CDR3: CASSIGTGSVEAFF. In nucleotides, the CDR3 is TGTGCCAGTAGTATCGGGACAGGGTCAGTTGAAGCTTTCTTT.

The gene calls are TRBV2 and TRBJ2-1, with 8 bases aligning to TRBD2. Germline CDR1 is SNHLY and CDR2 is FYNNEI. CDR3 length equals 15 residues. With 3 bases clipped from V and 8 bases from J, the junction kept 9 bases outside the gene matches. The DNA for the CDR3 is TGTGCCAGCAGTGACGGGAGGGTGGGTATCGATGAGCAGTTCTTC. It translates to CASSDGRVGIDEQFF.

V gene TRBV3-1 (or the pseudogene TRBV3-2) combines with J gene TRBJ2-2; TRBD2 matches at 10 bases. The V segment lost 3 bases and the J segment 5 bases; nucleotides outside the gene matches: 6. This CDR3 contains 16 residues. Per germline, CDR1 LGHDT and CDR2 YNNKEL (reference sequence). CDR3 DNA sequence: TGTGCCAGCAGCCACCAAGCGGGGGGGCATACCGGGGAGCTGTTTTTT. This translates into CASSHQAGGHTGELFF.

The chain combines TRBV15 with TRBJ2-7; D possibly corresponds to TRBD1 (6 bases). Trimming left V 5 bases short and J 0 bases short, with 11 bases between. The CDR3 has 14 amino acids. Germline values: CDR1 LNHNV, CDR2 YYDKDF (reference sequence). CDR3 sequence (DNA): TGTGCCACCAGCCCTCAGGGACACTCCTACGAGCAGTACTTC. This gives the protein CATSPQGHSYEQYF.

The chain carries TRBV7-2 and TRBJ1-1, with D possibly matching TRBD1 (6 bases). Germline CDR1 SGHTA, CDR2 FQGNSA. Trimming took 3 bases from V and 3 from J, leaving 14 bases between them. The CDR3 sequence is 15 residues long. The CDR3 DNA follows: TGTGCCAGCAGCTTCTCCCCGGGACAAGACACTGAAGCTTTCTTT. Protein: CASSFSPGQDTEAFF. The variable domain in full, completed from reference TRBV7-2 and TRBJ1-1, reads GAGVSQSPSNKVTEKGKDVELRCDPISGHTALYWYRQSLGQGLEFLIYFQGNSAPDKSGLPSDRFSAERTGGSVSTLTIQRTQQEDSAVYLCASSFSPGQDTEAFFGQGTRLTVV.

J is TRBJ2-1 and V is TRBV3-1 (or the pseudogene TRBV3-2); 8 bases agree with TRBD2. Unmatched junction bases numbered 10, after V lost 6 bases and J lost 9 bases. From germline, CDR1 is LGHDT and CDR2 YNNKEL (reference sequence). The CDR3 loop spans 14 amino acids. CDR3 sequence: CASRQTGTSSEQFF. The CDR3 nucleotides are TGTGCCAGCAGACAAACCGGGACTAGTAGTGAGCAGTTCTTC.

This clone was observed a handful of times. This sequence joins TRBV7-9 and TRBJ2-5, with 9 bases identical to TRBD2. CDR1 and CDR2 (germline): SEHNR, FQNEAQ (reference sequence). J gave up 4 bases and V 4 bases, and 7 bases lay outside the gene matches. This CDR3 has 15 amino acids. The CDR3 sequence: CASSSGLASGETQYF. As DNA, the CDR3 is TGTGCCAGCAGCTCCGGACTAGCGAGTGGAGAGACCCAGTACTTC.

V and J are TRBV4-1 and TRBJ2-1; 9 bases line up with TRBD2. J gave up 5 bases and V 4 bases, and 12 bases lay outside the gene matches. This CDR3 is 17 amino acids long. Germline assignment: CDR1 MGHRA and CDR2 YSYEKL. CDR3 nucleotides: TGCGCCAGCAGCCTTTCCCGGCGGAGCGGGGGGAACAATGAGCAGTTCTTC. This gives the protein CASSLSRRSGGNNEQFF.

The chain carries TRBV6-5 and TRBJ1-3; D is possibly TRBD1 (5 bases). Germline V gene lookup returns CDR1 MNHEY and CDR2 SVGAGI. This CDR3 comprises 14 residues. V lost 2 bases, J lost 2 bases, and 7 bases lay in between. CDR3 loop: CASSYRGTGNTIYF. The CDR3 DNA is TGTGCCAGCAGTTACAGGGGTACTGGAAACACCATATATTTT.

This chain connects TRBV2 to TRBJ1-1; D may be TRBD1 (6 bases). CDR3 size: 11 residues. Germline assignment: CDR1 SNHLY and CDR2 FYNNEI. V was clipped by 4 bases and J by 14 bases, with 14 bases between them. CDR3 amino acids: CASSARSGGFF. The CDR3 DNA reads as TGTGCCAGCAGTGCCCGAAGTGGGGGCTTCTTT.

This chain connects TRBV13 to TRBJ1-3; a possible D gene is TRBD1 (5 bases). V gave up 3 bases and J gave up 3 bases, with 12 bases separating them. The CDR3 consists of 15 residues. The germline gives CDR1 PRHDT, CDR2 FYEKMQ (reference sequence). CDR3 sequence reads: CASSLIRGNGNTIYF. CDR3 nucleotide sequence: TGTGCCAGCAGCTTGATAAGGGGAAATGGAAACACCATATATTTT.

The chain has TRBV5-1 and TRBJ1-2; D unclear. Germline V CDR1 and CDR2: SGHRS, YFSETQ. The length of the CDR3 is 16 residues. Trimming shortened V by 1 base and J by 2 bases, and 15 bases separated the two germline ends. CDR3 nucleotide sequence: TGCGCCAGCAGCTTGATGGTCGACATTAGGAACTATGGCTACACCTTC. It is translated as CASSLMVDIRNYGYTF.

The chain links TRBV5-5 to TRBJ2-7; a weak D match, TRBD1 (5 bases). Germline CDR1 is SGHKS and CDR2 is YYEKEE (reference sequence). The CDR3 is 15 amino acids. V lost 4 bases, J lost 3 bases, and 17 bases lay in between. CDR3 coding DNA: TGTGCCAGCAGCACCGGTATCGGCAGGGACTACGAGCAGTACTTC. Translated: CASSTGIGRDYEQYF.

V and J are TRBV10-3 and TRBJ2-7; perhaps TRBD1 as D (6 bases). Germline V lookup: CDR1 ENHRY, CDR2 SYGVKD. With 0 bases removed from V and 2 bases from J, the gap between germline ends came to 11 bases. The CDR3 runs to 15 residues. The CDR3 here is CAISESTGHPYEQYF. In DNA form, the CDR3 reads TGTGCCATCAGTGAGTCGACGGGACACCCCTACGAGCAGTACTTC.

This clone was observed a handful of times. Other DNA sequences from this sample encode an identical CDR3 as well. The chain joins TRBV5-1 to TRBJ2-7, with 9 bases identical to TRBD1. Losses at the gene ends were 3 bases for V and 2 bases for J; bases not matched to a gene: 3. Germline V gene lookup returns CDR1 SGHRS and CDR2 YFSETQ. The CDR3 covers 14 residues. DNA of the CDR3: TGCGCCAGCAGCTGGGGACAGGGAGCCTACGAGCAGTACTTC. Amino acids: CASSWGQGAYEQYF.

The rearrangement links TRBV7-2 to TRBJ2-7; D possibly corresponds to TRBD2 (6 bases). Germline V gene lookup returns CDR1 SGHTA and CDR2 FQGNSA. With 1 base removed from V and 4 bases from J, the gap between germline ends came to 14 bases. The CDR3 contains 15 residues. CDR3 in DNA: TGTGCCAGCAGCTTAGTCGGGGACTCGATTTACGAGCAGTACTTC. This translates into CASSLVGDSIYEQYF.

CDR3 nucleotide sequence: TGTGCCAGCGCCGAGGCCGGACAGTACTATGGCTACACCTTC. Its protein product is CASAEAGQYYGYTF. This rearrangement joins TRBV7-2 to TRBJ1-2; perhaps TRBD1 as D (6 bases). The V end was cut by 8 bases, the J end by 3 bases, with 16 bases between. CDR3 length equals 14 residues. Looked up from germline, CDR1 is SGHTA and CDR2 is FQGNSA.

For this clone: Other DNA sequences in this specimen translate into the identical CDR3. The chain links TRBV7-9 to TRBJ1-5, with D possibly matching TRBD1 (6 bases). V was trimmed by 5 bases and J by 2 bases, leaving 13 bases between them. CDR1 is SEHNR, CDR2 FQNEAQ, per germline (reference sequence). The CDR3 runs to 15 residues. CDR3 DNA: TGTGCCAGCAGCCTAGGGTCAGGGGGCAATCAGCCCCAGCATTTT. Residues: CASSLGSGGNQPQHF.

V and J are TRBV6-2 or TRBV6-3 and TRBJ1-5, with a tentative D call TRBD1 (6 bases). This CDR3 is 15 amino acids long. Germline V gives CDR1 MNHEY, CDR2 SVGEGT. Deletions cut 2 bases from V and 3 bases from J, with 11 bases between. CDR3 coding DNA: TGTGCCAGCAGTTACAGGTCAGGGGACAATCAGCCCCAGCATTTT. It codes for CASSYRSGDNQPQHF.

The CDR3 DNA reads TGTGCCAGCAGCCGGACAGGGATTGGAAACACCATATATTTT. Translated: CASSRTGIGNTIYF. The chain joins TRBV14 to TRBJ1-3; 8 nucleotides line up with TRBD1. The CDR3 totals 14 residues. V shed 4 bases and J 3 bases; nucleotides not matched to a gene: 2. Germline V gene sequence: CDR1 SGHDN, CDR2 FVKESK.